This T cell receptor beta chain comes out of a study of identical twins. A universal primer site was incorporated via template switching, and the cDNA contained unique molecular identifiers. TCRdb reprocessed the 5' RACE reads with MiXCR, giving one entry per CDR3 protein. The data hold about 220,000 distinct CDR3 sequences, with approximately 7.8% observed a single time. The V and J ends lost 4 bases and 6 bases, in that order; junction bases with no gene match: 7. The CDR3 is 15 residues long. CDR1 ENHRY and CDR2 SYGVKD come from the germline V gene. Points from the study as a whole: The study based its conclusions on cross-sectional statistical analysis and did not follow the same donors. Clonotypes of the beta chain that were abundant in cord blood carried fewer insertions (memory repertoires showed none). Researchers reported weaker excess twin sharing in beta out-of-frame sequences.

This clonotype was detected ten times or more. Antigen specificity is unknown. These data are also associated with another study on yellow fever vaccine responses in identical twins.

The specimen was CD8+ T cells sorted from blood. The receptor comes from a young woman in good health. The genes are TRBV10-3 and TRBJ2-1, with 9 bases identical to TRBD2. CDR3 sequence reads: CAISVGGRASNEQFF. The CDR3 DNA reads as TGTGCCATCAGTGTGGGCGGGAGGGCCTCCAATGAGCAGTTCTTC.